These 26 T cell receptor beta chains came from one sample sequenced in a study of blood T cell repertoires in COVID-19. Clones were read by immunoSEQ multiplex PCR, and TCRdb kept only the in-frame ones, dropping some. The sample lists about 160,000 clones, more than 75% occurring once. Input material: peripheral blood. The receptors were sampled from a man between 70 and 80 years old with acute or convalescent COVID-19.

The chain combines TRBV9 with TRBJ1-6; weak D call: TRBD1 (6 bases). The germline gives CDR1 SGDLS, CDR2 YYNGEE. V lost 4 bases and J lost 10, with 24 bases in between. The CDR3 is 17 residues long. CDR3 DNA sequence: TGTGCCAGCAGCCGTTTTCTATCCAGGGGAGTCGGATCACCCCTCCACTTT. Translated: CASSRFLSRGVGSPLHF.

This sequence joins TRBV28 and TRBJ2-4; D perhaps matches TRBD2 (6 bases). Germline CDR1 MDHEN, CDR2 SYDVKM. The CDR3 is 16 amino acids. Trimming shortened V by 6 bases and J by 3 bases, and 18 bases separated the two germline ends. The CDR3 region has the DNA TGTGCCAGCAGCCCAGTCTGGGACTCGGGCAAAAACATTCAGTACTTC. Translation: CASSPVWDSGKNIQYF. The variable domain in full, completed from reference TRBV28 and TRBJ2-4, reads DVKVTQSSRYLVKRTGEKVFLECVQDMDHENMFWYRQDPGLGLRLIYFSYDVKMKEKGDIPEGYSVSREKKERFSLILESASTNQTSMYLCASSPVWDSGKNIQYFGAGTRLSVL.

This clone was counted only a few times. The chain links TRBV9 to TRBJ1-1; 8 nucleotides line up with TRBD1. The CDR3 contains 15 residues. Germline V gene lookup returns CDR1 SGDLS and CDR2 YYNGEE. Germline trimming cut 0 bases from V and 1 base from J; bases unmatched to any gene: 2. The CDR3 nucleotides are TGTGCCAGCAGCGTAGTAGGACAGGGGAACACTGAAGCTTTCTTT. Its translation is CASSVVGQGNTEAFF.

The V call is TRBV7-9, the J call TRBJ1-3, with a weak D call TRBD1 (5 bases). This CDR3 region has 14 residues. Per the germline V gene, CDR1 is SEHNR and CDR2 is FQNEAQ (reference sequence). Trimming pared 2 bases from V and 5 bases from J, leaving 10 bases between. CDR3 loop: CASSLMTARNTIYF. In DNA, the CDR3 is TGTGCCAGCAGCTTAATGACAGCGAGAAACACCATATATTTT.

In the case of this clone: The identical CDR3 is also encoded by other nucleotide sequences in the sample. The chain carries TRBV30 and TRBJ1-5; unclear D gene. The V end was cut by 0 bases, the J end by 1 base, with 7 bases between. This CDR3 contains 14 residues. Per germline, CDR1 GTSNPN and CDR2 SVGIG (reference sequence). CDR3 sequence reads: CAWSVGLSNQPQHF. Written as DNA, the CDR3 is TGTGCCTGGAGTGTAGGACTAAGCAATCAGCCCCAGCATTTT.

As DNA, the CDR3 is TGTGCCAGTATCCCGGCAGGGGGCTATAACTATGGCTACACCTTC. The encoded protein is CASIPAGGYNYGYTF. The J gene is TRBJ1-2, the V gene TRBV19; 8 bases fit TRBD1. The ends lost 7 bases at V and 1 base at J; junction bases unmatched: 8. The CDR3 contains 15 residues. Germline V gene lookup returns CDR1 LNHDA and CDR2 SQIVND (reference sequence).

The genes are TRBV6-5 and TRBJ1-2; TRBD1 is a possible D gene (5 bases). The CDR3 is 15 residues long. Germline CDR1 MNHEY, CDR2 SVGAGI. The V gene lost 8 bases and the J gene lost 3 bases, with 19 bases spanning the gap. DNA of the CDR3: TGTGCCAGCCGAAGGGTAGGGGTGGGTTACTATGGCTACACCTTC. Translation: CASRRVGVGYYGYTF.

The genes are TRBV30 and TRBJ2-7; D perhaps matches TRBD2 (6 bases). V shed 2 bases and J shed 2 bases, with 22 bases lying between them. CDR1 and CDR2 (germline): GTSNPN, SVGIG (reference sequence). The CDR3 spans 17 residues. CDR3 region: CAWSKGFGTDRTYEQYF. CDR3 bases: TGTGCCTGGAGTAAAGGGTTCGGGACTGACAGAACCTACGAGCAGTACTTC.

The V and J genes are TRBV3-1 (or the pseudogene TRBV3-2) and TRBJ2-5; 9 bases fit TRBD2. There are 17 residues in the CDR3. V shed 4 bases and J 0 bases; nucleotides not matched to a gene: 9. Germline CDR1 LGHDT, CDR2 YNNKEL (reference sequence). CDR3 loop: CASSPMTSGEYQETQYF. The CDR3 DNA sequence: TGTGCCAGCAGCCCCATGACTAGCGGAGAGTACCAAGAGACCCAGTACTTC.

V and J are TRBV5-1 and TRBJ2-7, with 9 nucleotides matching TRBD1. J lost 0 bases, V lost 0 bases, and 1 base had no gene match. The length of the CDR3 is 15 residues. The germline V gene encodes CDR1 SGHRS and CDR2 YFSETQ. This chain's CDR3 is CASSLVTGGSYEQYF. DNA of the CDR3: TGCGCCAGCAGCTTGGTGACAGGGGGCTCCTACGAGCAGTACTTC.

The chain carries TRBV28 and TRBJ1-2; unclear D gene. The CDR3 sequence is 11 residues long. The germline V gene encodes CDR1 MDHEN and CDR2 SYDVKM. V lost 3 bases and J lost 10, with 9 bases in between. CDR3 nucleotide sequence: TGTGCCAGCAGTTTGCACGGTCACTACACCTTC. Protein sequence: CASSLHGHYTF.

The chain carries TRBV6-5 and TRBJ1-2; tentative D call: TRBD1 (5 bases). The CDR3 contains 14 residues. Trimming left V 5 bases short and J 7 bases short, with 17 bases between. CDR1 MNHEY and CDR2 SVGAGI come from the germline V gene. The CDR3 spells CASSNLGPVSGYTF. Written as DNA, the CDR3 is TGTGCCAGCAGTAATCTGGGGCCCGTCAGTGGCTACACCTTC.

This clone appeared once. The V and J genes are TRBV27 and TRBJ2-3; TRBD1 agrees at 7 bases. CDR3 size: 15 residues. V lost 5 bases, J lost 2 bases, and 7 bases stayed unmatched. Germline lookup yields CDR1 MNHEY and CDR2 SMNVEV (reference sequence). The CDR3 spells CASSRTGKATDTQYF. In DNA form, the CDR3 reads TGTGCCAGCAGTCGGACAGGAAAGGCCACAGATACGCAGTATTTT.

The CDR3: CASSSLAALTYNEQFF. The DNA for the CDR3 is TGCGCCAGCAGCTCCTTAGCGGCTCTAACATACAATGAGCAGTTCTTC. The chain has TRBV5-1 and TRBJ2-1; D is possibly TRBD2 (6 bases). CDR1 SGHRS and CDR2 YFSETQ come from the germline V gene. The V end lost 3 bases, the J end lost 4 bases, and 17 bases lay between the germline ends. This CDR3 is 16 amino acids long.

This chain joins TRBV5-4 and TRBJ2-2, with 7 positions matching TRBD1. The germline CDR1 and CDR2 sequences are SGHNT and YYREEE (reference sequence). J gave up 1 base and V 4 bases, and 4 bases lay outside the gene matches. The CDR3 covers 15 residues. CDR3 protein: CASSVGQRNTGELFF. Written as DNA, the CDR3 is TGTGCCAGCAGCGTGGGACAGCGGAACACCGGGGAGCTGTTTTTT.

CDR3 region: CASSPQGTTKTEAFF. The CDR3 nucleotides read TGTGCCAGCTCACCCCAGGGGACTACCAAAACTGAAGCTTTCTTT. V usage is TRBV18 and J usage is TRBJ1-1, with TRBD1 as a possible D gene (6 bases). The CDR3 sequence is 15 residues long. The V and J ends lost 3 bases and 5 bases respectively, with 16 bases between them. CDR1 is KGHSH, CDR2 LQKENI, per germline.

This clone came up once. The chain links TRBV19 to TRBJ2-2; TRBD2 agrees at 9 bases. Germline CDR1 reads LNHDA; CDR2 reads SQIVND (reference sequence). Germline trimming cut 4 bases from V and 0 bases from J; bases unmatched to any gene: 0. The CDR3 length is 15 residues. CDR3 DNA sequence: TGTGCCAGTAGTAGACTAGCGGCGAACACCGGGGAGCTGTTTTTT. This sequence encodes CASSRLAANTGELFF.

This chain uses TRBV6-5 with TRBJ2-2; 8 bases map to TRBD1. Germline CDR1 MNHEY, CDR2 SVGAGI. The CDR3 is made up of 14 amino acids. Trimming removed 4 bases from V and 6 bases from J; junction bases left unmatched: 4. The CDR3 DNA sequence: TGTGCCAGCAGTTGGACAGGGTACGCCGGGGAGCTGTTTTTT. This translates into CASSWTGYAGELFF.

V gene TRBV19 combines with J gene TRBJ1-5, with 8 bases fitting TRBD1. After removal of 4 bases from V and 0 bases from J, the junction contained 2 bases not matched to a gene. This CDR3 is 15 amino acids long. CDR1 LNHDA and CDR2 SQIVND come from the germline V gene (reference sequence). DNA of the CDR3: TGTGCCAGTAGTAGCGGGACAGGTAGCAATCAGCCCCAGCATTTT. Amino acids: CASSSGTGSNQPQHF.

The CDR3, as DNA: TGTGCCAGCAGTCCGATGGACAGGGCCCCCTACGAGCAGTACTTC. Its translation: CASSPMDRAPYEQYF. The V and J genes are TRBV6-2 or TRBV6-3 and TRBJ2-7, with 8 nucleotides matching TRBD1. The V gene's germline CDR1 is MNHEY and CDR2 SVGEGT. CDR3 length: 15 amino acids. V was pared by 5 bases and J by 2 bases, with 8 bases of the junction left unmatched.

This rearrangement joins TRBV18 to TRBJ2-1, with TRBD1 identical over 10 bases. This CDR3 has 15 amino acids. Germline-derived CDR1 and CDR2 are KGHSH and LQKENI. The J segment lost 3 bases and the V segment lost 8 bases, leaving 7 bases of the junction unmatched. This chain's CDR3 is CASGRGTGVYNEQFF. CDR3 coding DNA: TGTGCCAGCGGGCGAGGGACAGGGGTCTACAATGAGCAGTTCTTC.

J is TRBJ1-5 and V is TRBV29-1; D possibly corresponds to TRBD1 (5 bases). Deletions cut 3 bases from V and 5 bases from J, with 11 bases between. This CDR3 spans 13 amino acids. In germline, CDR1 is SQVTM, CDR2 ANQGSEA. DNA of the CDR3: TGCAGCGTTGAGGTGGGGGGGGATCAGCCCCAGCATTTT. It specifies CSVEVGGDQPQHF.

The chain is built from TRBV2 and TRBJ2-7; tentatively, D is TRBD1 (5 bases). CDR3 length: 13 residues. The V end lost 4 bases, the J end lost 6 bases, and 13 bases lay between the germline ends. Germline CDR1 SNHLY, CDR2 FYNNEI. CDR3 residues: CASSGQLPPEQYF. The CDR3 DNA reads as TGTGCCAGCAGTGGACAGCTACCTCCCGAGCAGTACTTC.

The chain couples TRBV19 to TRBJ2-4; possible D gene TRBD1, 5 bases. Germline CDR1 is LNHDA and CDR2 is SQIVND (reference sequence). Trimming took 3 bases from V and 12 from J, leaving 21 bases between them. CDR3 length equals 15 residues. The CDR3 sequence is CASSIKRGQLSNQYF. The CDR3 DNA is TGTGCCAGTAGTATTAAAAGGGGCCAATTAAGCAATCAGTACTTC.

The rearrangement joins TRBV18 to TRBJ2-3; D is perhaps TRBD2 (6 bases). Germline V gene data show CDR1 as KGHSH and CDR2 as LQKENI. V gave up 3 bases and J gave up 2 bases, with 12 bases separating them. CDR3 size: 15 residues. The CDR3 DNA reads TGTGCCAGCTCACCGGGGGGTTCATACACAGATACGCAGTATTTT. Translating gives CASSPGGSYTDTQYF. The variable domain in full, with the rest retrieved from reference TRBV18 and TRBJ2-3, is NAGVMQNPRHLVRRRGQEARLRCSPMKGHSHVYWYRQLPEEGLKFMVYLQKENIIDESGMPKERFSAEFPKEGPSILRIQQVVRGDSAAYFCASSPGGSYTDTQYFGPGTRLTVL.

The chain carries TRBV28 and TRBJ1-4; the D is unclear. Germline V gene lookup returns CDR1 MDHEN and CDR2 SYDVKM. V lost 7 bases to trimming and J lost 7 bases, with 22 bases between them. This CDR3 has 16 residues. Here the CDR3 reads CASNPPGRVLGEKLFF. As DNA, the CDR3 is TGTGCCAGCAACCCCCCGGGGAGGGTTCTCGGTGAAAAACTGTTTTTT.